This TCR beta chain was captured by sequencing in a study of T cells in Graves' hyperthyroidism and ophthalmopathy (dated by TCRdb to about 2019). Regarding the complete study: Peripheral blood was collected at initial diagnosis, before any treatment. To identify distinguishing TCR V-J signatures, a discovery cohort of 100 or so patients was used, comprising 40 to 45 with Graves' ophthalmopathy and roughly 60 with stable Graves' hyperthyroidism. Prospective prediction of ophthalmopathy was tested in an independent validation cohort consisting of under 20 hyperthyroidism patients and some 16 patients who later progressed to ophthalmopathy. The 75 to 100 discovery patients were randomly split 7:3 into training and test sets. Thyroid tissue and blood T-cell repertoires from six Graves' hyperthyroidism patients were also compared in the study. After blood sampling, hyperthyroidism patients were treated with methimazole at a starting dose of 30 mg daily, and ophthalmopathy patients were treated with high-dose intravenous methylprednisolone. According to the paper, TCR Vbeta CDR3 sequencing was carried out on roughly 130 peripheral blood samples, which came from 40 to 45 ophthalmopathy, some 73 hyperthyroidism and approximately 17 progressor patients.

Hyperthyroidism patients were newly diagnosed, with disease duration under 2 months, and aged 18 to 65 years. Any patient with an uncontrolled infection, another autoimmune disease, pregnancy or lactation was excluded. Diagnoses were based on clinical symptoms, serum thyroxine and TRAb, thyroid ultrasound and orbital computed tomography. Blood from progressor patients was collected at the time of first diagnosis with hyperthyroidism, before any ophthalmopathy symptoms had appeared. Ficoll-Paque density gradient centrifugation was used to isolate PBMCs from approximately 10 ml of fresh peripheral blood. Patients classed as progressors first received a Graves' hyperthyroidism diagnosis and then went on to develop ophthalmopathy during follow-up. Total RNA was extracted with Trizol reagent, and quality was checked on an Agilent 2100 Bioanalyzer. Via the germline V gene (reference sequence), CDR1 is SEHNR and CDR2 FQNEAQ. The junction shows trimming of 2 bases on V and 0 bases on J, plus 8 bases between the germline ends. Including cysteine and phenylalanine, the CDR3 has 14 amino acids. The retained sequence is limited to the CDR3, 42 bases, with the frame set at the first base.

Amplification of TCR beta CDR3 regions was carried out from RNA transcripts. A first-round RT-PCR of the TCR CDR3 used the HTBI primer set with the Qiagen OneStep RT-PCR kit. Libraries were constructed in a second round of multiplex PCR, after which size selection and purification were carried out. Sequencing of the libraries was done on an Illumina HiSeq2000 using paired-end 100 bp reads. Turning to the authors' computational methods: Raw data were processed with SOAPnuke, discarding reads with adapters, uncalled bases, mean Phred below 15, or no exact constant-primer or identifier match. COPE v1.2.5 was used to merge the high-quality paired reads, and each unique nucleotide sequence was defined as a clonotype. MiTCR v1.1 was used to align clonotypes to the IMGT TRBV, TRBD and TRBJ reference segments. The analysis included only V-J combinations with a frequency above 0.0001, which together covered roughly 99% of the repertoires. The TCS score was defined as F50 (clonal expansion) divided by E x V (chaos), with BLOSUM62-based TCRdist calculated between CDR3 peptides within each V-J. Welch's t-statistics and random forest reduced around 520 V-J features to some 14, which were used in a naive Bayes classifier (R e1071). Clones were called with MiXCR by TCRdb after fastp trimmed the public reads at Q25, and only in-frame beta chains were retained. Rows with a matching CDR3 protein are joined into one entry that keeps the most common DNA and genes. The V and J calls come from TCRdb's annotation, not from the publication. The sample contains 150,000 or so distinct CDR3 sequences, roughly 9.4% of them found a single time. Roughly a fifth of the sample lies in the top ten.

Study-wide findings and limitations: A 13 V-J signature model separated ophthalmopathy from stable hyperthyroidism, with nearly 90% sensitivity and 81% to 82% specificity in cross-validation and 80%/75% in testing. No statistical method was used to set the sample size in advance, and investigators knew the group allocation. Most expanded thyroid clonotypes (frequency above 0.001) were also detected in blood, a finding suggesting that blood repertoires may reflect thyroid immune responses. In validation, progression to ophthalmopathy was predicted by the model with nearly 71% sensitivity and under 85% specificity, a median of 6.5 months before onset.

In its sample, this clonotype was seen many times. The specificity of this receptor is unknown. It has no much larger one-base neighbor in the sample; base qualities were not kept. This TCR came from a woman aged 18 to 35 with Graves' hyperthyroidism that later progressed to Graves' ophthalmopathy. The chain is encoded by TRBV7-9 joined to TRBJ2-7; a tentative D match to TRBD2 spans 5 bases. Specimen: blood. The nucleotide sequence is TGTGCCAGCAGCTTATTGGGGAGCTCCTACGAGCAGTACTTC. Its coded protein is CASSLLGSSYEQYF.